Given below is one T cell receptor (beta chain) in context. The antigen remains undetermined. The investigators collected lesional scalp punch biopsies and peripheral blood from alopecia areata patients. Isolated RNA was reverse transcribed into cDNA used as the sequencing template. Clones were sequenced by immunoSEQ multiplex PCR, and TCRdb holds only the in-frame ones, with some missing. This sample has 150,000 or so clones, with around 86% found just once. The CDR3 runs to 15 residues. CDR1 is SNHLY and CDR2 is FYNNEI in the germline V gene. Trimming pared 7 bases from V and 0 bases from J, leaving 16 bases between. The data are from a study of CD8+ T cells in alopecia areata. Findings and caveats of the study: Lesional scalp, notably in alopecia totalis/universalis, had clonality above that of normal scalp.

This material consisted of CD8+ T cells sorted from blood, taken at week 0. The receptor's source is a human donor with alopecia areata. The chain employs TRBV2 and TRBJ2-7; weak D call: TRBD1 (6 bases). The CDR3 nucleotides read TGTGCCAGCATGAAGGGGGAATTCGCCTCCTACGAGCAGTACTTC. Amino acid sequence: CASMKGEFASYEQYF.